These 2 T cell receptor beta chains came from one sample sequenced in a study of Tregs in tolerant kidney transplant recipients. Profiled with immunoSEQ multiplex PCR; TCRdb holds only in-frame clones, not every one. The table has approximately 67,000 clones, around nine tenths seen once. The sequencing here drew on CD8+ T cells from blood, taken before the transplant. Receptors were obtained from a human donor who received a combined kidney and bone marrow transplant.

In DNA form, the CDR3 reads TGTGCCAGCAGCGCAGGGAAGGGCGGCTACACCTTC. It is translated as CASSAGKGGYTF. The rearrangement joins TRBV7-9 to TRBJ1-2, with a possible D match to TRBD1 (5 bases). The CDR3 extends over 12 amino acids. Germline V lookup: CDR1 SEHNR, CDR2 FQNEAQ (reference sequence). V was trimmed by 5 bases and J by 8 bases, leaving 12 bases between them.

The V and J genes are TRBV28 and TRBJ2-1, with 9 bases aligning to TRBD1. J gave up 8 bases and V 5 bases, and 4 bases lay outside the gene matches. The CDR3 runs to 13 residues. Germline CDR1 MDHEN, CDR2 SYDVKM. CDR3 coding DNA: TGTGCCAGCAGTCCCCGGGACAGGGATGAGCAGTTCTTC. Amino acid sequence: CASSPRDRDEQFF.